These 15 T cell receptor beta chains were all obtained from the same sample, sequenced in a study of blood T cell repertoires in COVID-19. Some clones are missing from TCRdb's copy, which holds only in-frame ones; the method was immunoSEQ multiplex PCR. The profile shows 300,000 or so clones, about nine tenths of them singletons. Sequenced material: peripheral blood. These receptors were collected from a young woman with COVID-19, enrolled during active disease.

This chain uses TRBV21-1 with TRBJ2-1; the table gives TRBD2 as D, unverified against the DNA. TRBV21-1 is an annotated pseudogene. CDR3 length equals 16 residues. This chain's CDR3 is CASSGRLAGSYNEQFF. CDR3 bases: TGTGCCAGCAGCGGTCGACTAGCGGGGTCCTACAATGAGCAGTTCTTC.

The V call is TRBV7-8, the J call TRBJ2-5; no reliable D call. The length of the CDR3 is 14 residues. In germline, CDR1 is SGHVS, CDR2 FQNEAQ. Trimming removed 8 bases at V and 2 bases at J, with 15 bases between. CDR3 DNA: TGTGCCAGCGCTCTCGACACTCAACAAGAGACCCAGTACTTC. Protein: CASALDTQQETQYF. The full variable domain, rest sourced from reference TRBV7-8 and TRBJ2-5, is GAGVSQSPRYKVAKRGQDVALRCDPISGHVSLFWYQQALGQGPEFLTYFQNEAQLDKSGLPSDRFFAERPEGSVSTLKIQRTQQEDSAVYLCASALDTQQETQYFGPGTRLLVL.

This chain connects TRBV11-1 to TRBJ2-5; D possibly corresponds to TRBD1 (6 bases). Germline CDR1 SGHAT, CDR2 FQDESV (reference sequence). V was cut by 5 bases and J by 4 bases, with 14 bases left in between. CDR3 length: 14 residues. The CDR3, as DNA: TGTGCCAGCAGCCATAACCCAGGGGCAGAGACCCAGTACTTC. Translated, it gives CASSHNPGAETQYF.

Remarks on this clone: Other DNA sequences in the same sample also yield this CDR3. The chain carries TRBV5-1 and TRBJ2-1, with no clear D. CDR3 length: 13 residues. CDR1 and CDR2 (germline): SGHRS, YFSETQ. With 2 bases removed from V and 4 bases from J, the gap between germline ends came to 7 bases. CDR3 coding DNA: TGCGCCAGCAGCTTTCTGGCTTACAATGAGCAGTTCTTC. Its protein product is CASSFLAYNEQFF.

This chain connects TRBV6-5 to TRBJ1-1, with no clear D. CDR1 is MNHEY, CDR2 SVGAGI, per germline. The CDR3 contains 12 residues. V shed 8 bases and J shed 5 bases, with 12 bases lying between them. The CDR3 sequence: CASGLDSTEAFF. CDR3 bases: TGTGCCAGCGGCTTGGACTCTACTGAAGCTTTCTTT.

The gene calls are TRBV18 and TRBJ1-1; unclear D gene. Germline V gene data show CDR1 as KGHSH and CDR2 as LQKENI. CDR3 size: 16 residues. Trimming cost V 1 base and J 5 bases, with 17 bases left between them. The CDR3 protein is CASSPLERAGRTEAFF. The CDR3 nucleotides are TGTGCCAGCTCACCACTCGAGAGGGCGGGCAGGACTGAAGCTTTCTTT.

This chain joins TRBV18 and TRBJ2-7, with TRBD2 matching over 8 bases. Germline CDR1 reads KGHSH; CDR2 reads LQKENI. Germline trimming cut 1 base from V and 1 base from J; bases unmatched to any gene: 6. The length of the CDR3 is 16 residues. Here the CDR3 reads CASSPQTSGKSYEQYF. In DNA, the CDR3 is TGTGCCAGCTCACCACAAACTAGCGGCAAATCCTACGAGCAGTACTTC.

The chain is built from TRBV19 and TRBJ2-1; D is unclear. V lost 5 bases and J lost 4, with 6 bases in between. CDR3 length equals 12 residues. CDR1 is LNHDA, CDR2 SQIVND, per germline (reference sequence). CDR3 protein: CASSPGYNEQFF. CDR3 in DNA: TGTGCCAGTAGTCCAGGTTACAATGAGCAGTTCTTC.

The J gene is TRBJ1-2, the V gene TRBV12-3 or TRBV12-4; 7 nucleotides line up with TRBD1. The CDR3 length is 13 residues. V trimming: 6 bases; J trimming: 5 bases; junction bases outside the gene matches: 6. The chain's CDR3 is CASSRTGSYGYTF. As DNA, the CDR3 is TGTGCCAGCAGCAGGACAGGTTCTTATGGCTACACCTTC.

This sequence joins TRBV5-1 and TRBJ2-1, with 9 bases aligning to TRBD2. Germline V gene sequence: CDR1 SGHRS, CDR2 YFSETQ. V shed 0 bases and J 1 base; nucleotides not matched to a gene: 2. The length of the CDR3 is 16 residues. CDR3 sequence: CASSLGAGGSYNEQFF. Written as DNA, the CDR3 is TGCGCCAGCAGCTTGGGGGCGGGAGGGTCCTACAATGAGCAGTTCTTC.

The CDR3 reads CASSQRGAGELFF. In DNA, the CDR3 is TGTGCCAGCAGCCAACGCGGGGCCGGGGAGCTGTTTTTT. The V gene is TRBV3-1 (or the pseudogene TRBV3-2), the J gene TRBJ2-2; D might be TRBD2 (6 bases). The CDR3 runs 13 residues. Trimming stripped 2 bases from V and 6 bases from J, with 7 bases between. CDR1 is LGHDT and CDR2 is YNNKEL in the germline V gene (reference sequence).

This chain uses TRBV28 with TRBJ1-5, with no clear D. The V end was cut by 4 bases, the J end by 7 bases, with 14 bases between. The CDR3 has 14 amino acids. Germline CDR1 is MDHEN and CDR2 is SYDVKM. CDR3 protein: CASSSTTMTQPQHF. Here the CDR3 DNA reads TGTGCCAGCAGTTCGACGACAATGACCCAGCCCCAGCATTTT.

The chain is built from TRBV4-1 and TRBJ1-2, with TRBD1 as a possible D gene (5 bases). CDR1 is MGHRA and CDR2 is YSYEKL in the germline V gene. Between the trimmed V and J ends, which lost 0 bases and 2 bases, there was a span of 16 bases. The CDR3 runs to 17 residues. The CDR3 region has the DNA TGCGCCAGCAGCCAAGATCTATGGGGCGGCCAAAACTATGGCTACACCTTC. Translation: CASSQDLWGGQNYGYTF.

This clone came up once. CDR3 in amino acids: CASSFGQVNYGYTF. CDR3 DNA sequence: TGTGCCAGCAGCTTCGGACAGGTCAACTATGGCTACACCTTC. The chain joins TRBV7-9 to TRBJ1-2; 7 bases align to TRBD1. Germline assignment: CDR1 SEHNR and CDR2 FQNEAQ (reference sequence). The ends lost 3 bases at V and 2 bases at J; junction bases unmatched: 3. The CDR3 sequence is 14 residues long. The variable domain in full, completed from reference TRBV7-9 and TRBJ1-2, reads DTGVSQNPRHKITKRGQNVTFRCDPISEHNRLYWYRQTLGQGPEFLTYFQNEAQLEKSRLLSDRFSAERPKGSFSTLEIQRTEQGDSAMYLCASSFGQVNYGYTFGSGTRLTVV.

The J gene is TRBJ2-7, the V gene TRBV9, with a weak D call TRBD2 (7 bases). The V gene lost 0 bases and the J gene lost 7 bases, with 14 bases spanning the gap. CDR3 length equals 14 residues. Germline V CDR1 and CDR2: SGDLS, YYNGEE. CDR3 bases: TGTGCCAGCAGCGTAGAGGGGGGGTCGCATGAGCAGTACTTC. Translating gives CASSVEGGSHEQYF.